The TCR beta chain under discussion was sequenced for a study of T-cell memory formation after mild COVID-19. Study at large: TCR clusters showed largely donor specificity.

Whole-study findings and limits: Contracting CD4+ clones were located mainly in CM and EM, and CD8+ clones in EMRA.

Note on this clonotype: Its antigen is undetermined.

Researchers used 5'RACE with constant-segment primers to make TCR alpha and TCR beta cDNA libraries that carry sample barcodes and UMIs. MiXCR, run by TCRdb on the 5' RACE reads, gives a single entry per CDR3 protein. The sample lists roughly 370,000 distinct CDR3 sequences; 16% were seen once. Deletions cut 0 bases from V and 2 bases from J, with 9 bases between. CDR1 and CDR2 from the germline V gene are SGHRS and YFSETQ. This CDR3 has 14 residues. The clonotype originates from a man between 18 and 35 years old who had mild COVID-19 (a few samples of this study predate the infection). Cell type and time point are not known. Material: PBMCs or a T cell subset sorted from them (not recorded which). The rearrangement uses TRBV5-1 and TRBJ2-7; unclear D gene. The CDR3 region is CASSLAGQTYEQYF. DNA of the CDR3: TGCGCCAGCAGCTTGGCCGGCCAGACCTACGAGCAGTACTTC.